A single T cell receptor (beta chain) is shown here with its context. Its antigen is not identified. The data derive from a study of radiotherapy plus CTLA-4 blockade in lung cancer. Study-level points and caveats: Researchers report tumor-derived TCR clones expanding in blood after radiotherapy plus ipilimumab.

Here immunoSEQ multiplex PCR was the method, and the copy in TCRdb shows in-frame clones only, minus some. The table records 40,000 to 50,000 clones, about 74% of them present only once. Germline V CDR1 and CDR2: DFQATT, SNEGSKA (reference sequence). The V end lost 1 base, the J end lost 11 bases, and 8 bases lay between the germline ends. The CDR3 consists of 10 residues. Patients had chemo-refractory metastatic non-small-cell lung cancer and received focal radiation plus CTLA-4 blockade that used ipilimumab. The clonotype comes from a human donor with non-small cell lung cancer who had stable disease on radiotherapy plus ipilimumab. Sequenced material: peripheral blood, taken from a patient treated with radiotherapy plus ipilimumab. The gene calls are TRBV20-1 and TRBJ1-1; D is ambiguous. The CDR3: CSARALEAFF. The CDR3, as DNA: TGCAGTGCTAGAGCTCTCGAGGCTTTCTTT.